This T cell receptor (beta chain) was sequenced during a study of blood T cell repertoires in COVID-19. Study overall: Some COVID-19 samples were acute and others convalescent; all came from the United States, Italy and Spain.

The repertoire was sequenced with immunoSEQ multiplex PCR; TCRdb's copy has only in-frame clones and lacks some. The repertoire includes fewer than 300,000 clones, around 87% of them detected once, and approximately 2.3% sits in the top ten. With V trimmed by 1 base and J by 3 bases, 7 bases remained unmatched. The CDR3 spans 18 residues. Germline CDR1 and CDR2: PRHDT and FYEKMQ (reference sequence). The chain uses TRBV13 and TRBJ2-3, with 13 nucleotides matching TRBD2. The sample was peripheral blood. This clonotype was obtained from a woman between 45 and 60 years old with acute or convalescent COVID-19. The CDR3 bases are TGTGCCAGCAGCTTAGTTCCCGGACTAGCGGGAGCAACAGATACGCAGTATTTT. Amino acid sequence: CASSLVPGLAGATDTQYF. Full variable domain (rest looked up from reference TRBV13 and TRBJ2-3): AAGVIQSPRHLIKEKRETATLKCYPIPRHDTVYWYQQGPGQDPQFLISFYEKMQSDKGSIPDRFSAQQFSDYHSELNMSSLELGDSALYFCASSLVPGLAGATDTQYFGPGTRLTVL.